This T cell receptor beta chain was sequenced in a study of T cell responses to AZD1222 COVID-19 vaccine. Clones were sequenced by immunoSEQ multiplex PCR, and TCRdb holds only the in-frame ones, with some missing. This table has more than 75,000 clones, around 82% appearing once. A word on this clone: The antigen remains unidentified.

CDR1 and CDR2 (germline): SGHNT, YENEEA. CDR3 length equals 15 residues. Trimming stripped 1 base from V and 0 bases from J, with 9 bases between. Study-wide results and limits: None of the repertoires were sampled until the peak T cell response had passed. Seropositive at baseline were only a handful of AZD1222 recipients.

The sample consisted of peripheral blood, taken 28 days after the second AZD1222 dose. The sequence derives from an adult who received the AZD1222 COVID-19 vaccine. The V and J genes are TRBV11-3 and TRBJ1-1, with D tentatively TRBD1 (5 bases). The DNA of the CDR3 is TGTGCCAGCAGCTTAGGAACGGACATGAACACTGAAGCTTTCTTT. Amino acid sequence: CASSLGTDMNTEAFF.